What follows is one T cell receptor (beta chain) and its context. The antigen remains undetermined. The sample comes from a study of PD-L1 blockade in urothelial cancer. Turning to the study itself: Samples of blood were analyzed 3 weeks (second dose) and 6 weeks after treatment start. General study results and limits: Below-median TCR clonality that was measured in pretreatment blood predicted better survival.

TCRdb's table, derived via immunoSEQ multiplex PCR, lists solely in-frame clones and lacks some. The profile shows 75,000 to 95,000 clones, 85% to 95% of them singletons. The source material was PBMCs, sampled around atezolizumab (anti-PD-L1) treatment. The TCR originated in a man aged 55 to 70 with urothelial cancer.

In DNA form, the CDR3 reads TGTGCCAGCAGTTTTTATTTAGCGGGGGTAGGAGAGACCCAGTACTTC. Its translation is CASSFYLAGVGETQYF. The V gene is TRBV27, the J gene TRBJ2-5, with 9 bases that match TRBD2. Germline-derived CDR1 and CDR2 are MNHEY and SMNVEV (reference sequence). This CDR3 is 16 amino acids long. V shed 3 bases and J 4 bases; nucleotides not matched to a gene: 9.